This T cell receptor (beta chain) was documented in a study of blood T cell repertoires in COVID-19. There are 13 residues in the CDR3. The V end was cut by 4 bases, the J end by 4 bases, with 11 bases between. Germline V gene sequence: CDR1 SGHNT, CDR2 YYREEE (reference sequence). Per the study methods: Scientists estimated how many nucleated cells there were by amplifying reference gene primers. Here immunoSEQ multiplex PCR was the method, and the copy in TCRdb shows in-frame clones only, minus some. V, J and clone size were drawn from that table, and D and trimming were deduced from the DNA. The sample lists 120,000 to 150,000 clones, 80% to 85% occurring once.

Sequencing was performed on peripheral blood. The chain joins TRBV5-4 to TRBJ1-2, with D tentatively TRBD1 (5 bases). The source of this sequence is a human donor in a cohort sampled during active COVID-19. DNA of the CDR3: TGTGCCAGCAGCCCGGGGGATAGCTATGGCTACACCTTC. It translates to CASSPGDSYGYTF.